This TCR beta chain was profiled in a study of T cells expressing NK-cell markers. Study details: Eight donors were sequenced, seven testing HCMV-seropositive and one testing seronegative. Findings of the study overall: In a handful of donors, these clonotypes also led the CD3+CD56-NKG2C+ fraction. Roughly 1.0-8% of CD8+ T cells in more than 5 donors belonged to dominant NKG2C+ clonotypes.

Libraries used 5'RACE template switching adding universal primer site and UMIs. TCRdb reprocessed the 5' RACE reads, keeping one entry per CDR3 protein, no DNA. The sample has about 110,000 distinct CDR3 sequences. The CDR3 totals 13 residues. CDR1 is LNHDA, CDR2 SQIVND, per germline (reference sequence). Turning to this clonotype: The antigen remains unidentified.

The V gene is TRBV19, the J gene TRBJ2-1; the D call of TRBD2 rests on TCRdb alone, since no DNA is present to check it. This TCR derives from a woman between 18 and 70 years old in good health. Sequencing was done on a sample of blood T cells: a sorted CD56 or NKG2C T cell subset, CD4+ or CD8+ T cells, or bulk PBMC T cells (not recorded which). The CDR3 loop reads CASSQRLNNEQFF.